Listed below are T cell receptor beta chains from one sample, sequenced in a study of blood T cell repertoires in COVID-19. Assay: immunoSEQ multiplex PCR; the TCRdb copy retains only in-frame clones and omits some. This table holds tens of thousands of clones, about four fifths found once. Sequencing input: peripheral blood. The receptors were gathered from an older woman with acute or convalescent COVID-19. Both conserved end residues are part of each CDR3. The D gene is left open where the match is weak. Size tells how often a clone was seen (once, few, many) or the class of an expanded clone, and some rows leave it out.

TRBJ1-1 TRBV7-6 . . TGTGCCAGCAGCCTTCGGTGGGGGGGCGCGGACACTGAAGCTTTCTTT CASSLRWGGADTEAFF
TRBJ1-1 TRBV11-2 . . TGTGCCAGCAGGAAGCAGGAGAACACTGAAGCTTTCTTT CASRKQENTEAFF
TRBJ1-3 TRBV12-3/TRBV12-4 few . TGTGCCAGCAACAGTAATGGAAACACCATATATTTT CASNSNGNTIYF
TRBJ2-7 TRBV7-9 . . TGTGCCAGCAGCTTTAGGGAGCCCCAATACGAGCAGTACTTC CASSFREPQYEQYF
TRBJ1-3 TRBV5-1 . TRBD1 TGCGCCAGCAGCTTGGGAGGACAGGGGTCCGGAAACACCATATATTTT CASSLGGQGSGNTIYF
TRBJ2-7 TRBV28 . TRBD1 TGTGCCACCAGGGGCGACAGGGGGATCTACGAGCAGTACTTC CATRGDRGIYEQYF
TRBJ2-1 TRBV2 . . TGTGCCAGCACGGAGGAGGACAGCACCTACAATGAGCAGTTCTTC CASTEEDSTYNEQFF
TRBJ1-1 TRBV29-1 . . TGCAGCGCCTCGCGGGGGTCTCTCAGGAACACTGAAGCTTTCTTT CSASRGSLRNTEAFF
TRBJ1-1 TRBV28 once TRBD1 TGTGCCAGCAGTTCCGGGACAGGGGGCCGGGGCACTGAAGCTTTCTTT CASSSGTGGRGTEAFF
TRBJ1-5 TRBV6-6 . . TGTGCCAGCAGTTACGTCGGGGATTATAGCAATCAGCCCCAGCATTTT CASSYVGDYSNQPQHF
TRBJ2-1 TRBV7-9 . TRBD2 TGTGCCAGCAGCCATCATAGCGGGGATGACTACAATGAGCAGTTCTTC CASSHHSGDDYNEQFF
TRBJ1-6 TRBV19 . . TGTGCCAGTAGTATTCTGCCAGGGTCCAATTCACCCCTCCACTTT CASSILPGSNSPLHF
TRBJ2-7 TRBV21-1 . . TGTGCCAGCAGCAAAGAGCAGACAGGGGGCAACTACGAGCAGTACTTC CASSKEQTGGNYEQYF
TRBJ2-3 TRBV5-1 . TRBD1 TGCGCCAGCAGCTCACAGGGGATGACAGATACGCAGTATTTT CASSSQGMTDTQYF
TRBJ2-1 TRBV5-1 . TRBD2 TGCGCCAGCAGCTTGCCTAGCGGGGGTATCAATGAGCAGTTCTTC CASSLPSGGINEQFF
TRBJ2-7 TRBV19 . . TGTGCCACCGCGCATGGGGACACACTCTACGAGCAGTACTTC CATAHGDTLYEQYF
TRBJ1-2 TRBV3-1/TRBV3-2 . TRBD1 TGTGCCAGCAGCCCCAGCACCCGGACAGGGAACTATGGCTACACCTTC CASSPSTRTGNYGYTF
TRBJ1-5 TRBV19 . . TGTGCCAGTACCACGGGGTATCAGCCCCAGCATTTT CASTTGYQPQHF
TRBJ1-2 TRBV11-2 few TRBD1 TGTGCCAGCAGCTTAGGGTCACAGGGGCAGGAAGGCTACACCTTC CASSLGSQGQEGYTF
TRBJ2-1 TRBV7-3 few . TGTGCCAGCAGCCCCGGGGGTTCCCTGAGCTCCTACAATGAGCAGTTCTTC CASSPGGSLSSYNEQFF
TRBJ1-1 TRBV10-3 . TRBD1 TGTGCCATCAGCACAGGGGTTTACACTGAAGCTTTCTTT CAISTGVYTEAFF
TRBJ1-2 TRBV5-4 . . TGTGCCAGCAGCTTGGCGACAGGTAGGGGTGGCGGCTACACCTTC CASSLATGRGGGYTF
TRBJ1-3 TRBV9 once . TGTGCCAGCAGCGTCGGAGCCCAGAGCTCTGGAAACACCATATATTTT CASSVGAQSSGNTIYF
TRBJ1-1 TRBV6-2/TRBV6-3 . . TGTGCCAGCAGTCTACAGCAGAACACTGAAGCTTTCTTT CASSLQQNTEAFF
TRBJ2-3 TRBV5-1 . . TGCGCCAGCAGCTTATACCAACCCGACAGACCCCCGACGTATTTT CASSLYQPDRPPTYF
TRBJ2-5 TRBV5-6 few . TGTGCCAGCAGCTGGGCAGGGACAAGAGAGACCCAGTACTTC CASSWAGTRETQYF
TRBJ2-5 TRBV30 . . TGTGCCTGGAGCCACAGCCAAGAGACCCAGTACTTC CAWSHSQETQYF
TRBJ2-3 TRBV7-2 . TRBD2 TGTGCCAGCAGCCTACTAGCGGGGGGTCGCACAGATACGCAGTATTTT CASSLLAGGRTDTQYF
TRBJ1-6 TRBV5-6 few TRBD1 TGTGCCAGCAGCTTGTATGGAGGGGGCGCGAATTCACCCCTCCACTTT CASSLYGGGANSPLHF
TRBJ1-1 TRBV5-6 . . TGTGCCAGCAGTGGGGACATGAGTACTGAAGCTTTCTTT CASSGDMSTEAFF
TRBJ2-2 TRBV18 . . TGTGCCAGCTCACCTTACAGGCTCGCGAACACCGGGGAGCTGTTTTTT CASSPYRLANTGELFF
TRBJ1-5 TRBV7-2 many TRBD1 TGTGCCAGCAGCCCACGGGGTCAGGGGGCTTTAAGCAATCAGCCCCAGCATTTT CASSPRGQGALSNQPQHF
TRBJ2-1 TRBV6-5 . . TGTGCCAGCAGTTACACTAAACCGGGACACCTTGGGCAGTTCTTC CASSYTKPGHLGQFF
TRBJ1-2 TRBV6-5 . TRBD1 TGTGCCAGCAGCCCCCGGGACAGGGTGAATGGCTACACCTTC CASSPRDRVNGYTF
TRBJ1-6 TRBV7-3 . . TGTGCCAGCAGCTTAGGGGGCCCAAATTCACCCCTCCACTTT CASSLGGPNSPLHF
TRBJ2-2 TRBV15 . TRBD1 TGTGCCACCAGCAGAGATCGGGACAGTCTTGGTGGGGAGCTGTTTTTT CATSRDRDSLGGELFF
TRBJ2-4 TRBV18 . . TGTGCCAGCTCACCGTCAGGAGCCAAAAACATTCAGTACTTC CASSPSGAKNIQYF